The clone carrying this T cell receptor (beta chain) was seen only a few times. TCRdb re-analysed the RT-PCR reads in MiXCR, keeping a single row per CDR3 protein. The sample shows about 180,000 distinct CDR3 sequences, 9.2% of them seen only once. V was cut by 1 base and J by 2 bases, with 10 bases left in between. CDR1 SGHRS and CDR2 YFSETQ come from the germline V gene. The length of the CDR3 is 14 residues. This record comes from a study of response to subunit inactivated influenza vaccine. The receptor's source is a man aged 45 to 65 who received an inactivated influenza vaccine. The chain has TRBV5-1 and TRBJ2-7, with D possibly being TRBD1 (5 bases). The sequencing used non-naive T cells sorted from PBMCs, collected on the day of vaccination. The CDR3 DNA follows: TGCGCCAGCAGCTTGAACGTAGGGGCCTACGAGCAGTACTTC. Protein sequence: CASSLNVGAYEQYF.